This T cell receptor (beta chain) came from a study of shared clonotypes between healthy human individuals. Genomic DNA from unsorted samples was obtained from 83 million or so PBMCs (per sample). The repertoire was sequenced with immunoSEQ multiplex PCR; TCRdb's copy has only in-frame clones and lacks some. The table includes around 440,000 clones, approximately 80% detected once. Germline values: CDR1 LNHDA, CDR2 SQIVND (reference sequence). Losses at the gene ends were 6 bases for V and 6 bases for J; bases not matched to a gene: 9. The CDR3 runs 15 residues. Sample: PBMCs. V usage is TRBV19 and J usage is TRBJ2-1; TRBD1 matches at 9 bases. This clonotype originated in a woman aged 40 to 55 in good health. Some clones in this sample may be carry-over from other donors' samples. The CDR3 here is CASRSGTGLGNEQFF. For the CDR3, the DNA is TGTGCCAGTAGATCTGGGACAGGGTTGGGCAATGAGCAGTTCTTC.